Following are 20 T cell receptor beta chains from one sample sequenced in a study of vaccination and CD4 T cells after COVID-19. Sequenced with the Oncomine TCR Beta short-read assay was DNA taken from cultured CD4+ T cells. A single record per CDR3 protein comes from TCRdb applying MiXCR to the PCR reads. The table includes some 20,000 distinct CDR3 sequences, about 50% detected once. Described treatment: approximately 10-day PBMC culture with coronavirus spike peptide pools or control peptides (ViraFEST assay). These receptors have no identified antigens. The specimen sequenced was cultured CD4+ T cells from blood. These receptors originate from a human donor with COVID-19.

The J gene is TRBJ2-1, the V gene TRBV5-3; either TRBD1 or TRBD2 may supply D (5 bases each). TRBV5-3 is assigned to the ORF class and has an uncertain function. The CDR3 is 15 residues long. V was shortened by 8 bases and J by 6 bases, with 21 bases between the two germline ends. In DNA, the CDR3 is TGTGCCAGCAGCACGGGGCAGGGTCGGATCAATGAGCAGTTCTTC. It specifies CASSTGQGRINEQFF.

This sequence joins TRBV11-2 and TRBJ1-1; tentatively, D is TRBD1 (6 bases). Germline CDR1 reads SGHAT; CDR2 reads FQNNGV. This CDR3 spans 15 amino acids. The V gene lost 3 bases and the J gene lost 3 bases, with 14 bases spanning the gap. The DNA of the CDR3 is TGTGCCAGCAGCTTTAGCAGGGGCTCTTACACTGAAGCTTTCTTT. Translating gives CASSFSRGSYTEAFF.

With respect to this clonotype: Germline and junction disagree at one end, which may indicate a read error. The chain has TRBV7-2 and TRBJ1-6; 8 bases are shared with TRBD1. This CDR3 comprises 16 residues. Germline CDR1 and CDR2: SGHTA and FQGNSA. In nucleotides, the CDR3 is TGTGTCAGCAGCTTAGGGCCGGGACAGGCTAATTCACCCCTCCACTTT. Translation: CVSSLGPGQANSPLHF.

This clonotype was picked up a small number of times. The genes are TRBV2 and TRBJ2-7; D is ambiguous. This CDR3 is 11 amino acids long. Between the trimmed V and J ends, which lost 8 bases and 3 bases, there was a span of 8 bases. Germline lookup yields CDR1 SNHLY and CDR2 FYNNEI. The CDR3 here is CASSVRYEQYF. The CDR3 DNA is TGTGCCAGCTCCGTCCGCTACGAGCAGTACTTC.

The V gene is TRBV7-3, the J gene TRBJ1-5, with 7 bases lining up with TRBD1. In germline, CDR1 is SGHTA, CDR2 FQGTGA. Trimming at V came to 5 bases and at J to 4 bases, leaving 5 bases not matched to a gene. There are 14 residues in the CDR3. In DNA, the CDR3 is TGTGCCAGCAGCCCCTCAGGGGGAAATCAGCCCCAGCATTTT. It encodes CASSPSGGNQPQHF.

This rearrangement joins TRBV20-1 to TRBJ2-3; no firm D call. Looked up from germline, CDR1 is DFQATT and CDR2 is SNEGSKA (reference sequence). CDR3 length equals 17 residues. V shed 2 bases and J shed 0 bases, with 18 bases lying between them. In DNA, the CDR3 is TGCAGTGCTAGATCAGACCGGGTCTATCCCAGCACAGATACGCAGTATTTT. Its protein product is CSARSDRVYPSTDTQYF.

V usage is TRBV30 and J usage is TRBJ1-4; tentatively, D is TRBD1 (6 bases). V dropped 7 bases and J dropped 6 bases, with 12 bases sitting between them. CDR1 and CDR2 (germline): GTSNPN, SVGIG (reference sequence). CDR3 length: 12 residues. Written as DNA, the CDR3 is TGTGCCTTGGACAAGGGGGATGAAAAACTGTTTTTT. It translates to CALDKGDEKLFF.

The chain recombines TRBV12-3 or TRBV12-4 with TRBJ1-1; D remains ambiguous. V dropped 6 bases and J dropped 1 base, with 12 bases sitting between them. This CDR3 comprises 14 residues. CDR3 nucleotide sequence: TGTGCCAGCAGCCTCACAGTGGAGAACACTGAAGCTTTCTTT. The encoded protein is CASSLTVENTEAFF.

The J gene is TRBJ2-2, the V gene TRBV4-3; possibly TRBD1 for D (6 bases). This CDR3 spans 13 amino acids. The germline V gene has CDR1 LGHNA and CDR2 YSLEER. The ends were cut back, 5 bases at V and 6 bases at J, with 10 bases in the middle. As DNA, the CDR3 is TGCGCCAGCAGCGCACAGGGATCCGGGGAGCTGTTTTTT. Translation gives CASSAQGSGELFF.

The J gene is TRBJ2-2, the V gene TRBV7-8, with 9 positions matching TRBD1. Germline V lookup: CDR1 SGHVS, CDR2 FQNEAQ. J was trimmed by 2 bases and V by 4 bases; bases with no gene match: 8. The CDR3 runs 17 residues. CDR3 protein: CASSWNRDRVNTGELFF. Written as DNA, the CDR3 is TGTGCCAGCAGCTGGAACCGGGACAGGGTAAACACCGGGGAGCTGTTTTTT.

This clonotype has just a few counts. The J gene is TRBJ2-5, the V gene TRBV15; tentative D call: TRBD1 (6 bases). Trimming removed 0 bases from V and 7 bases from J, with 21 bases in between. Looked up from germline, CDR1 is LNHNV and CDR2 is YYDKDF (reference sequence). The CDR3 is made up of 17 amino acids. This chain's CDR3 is CATSREASGVDRRTQYF. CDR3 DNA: TGTGCCACCAGCAGAGAAGCGTCAGGGGTCGACCGACGGACCCAGTACTTC.

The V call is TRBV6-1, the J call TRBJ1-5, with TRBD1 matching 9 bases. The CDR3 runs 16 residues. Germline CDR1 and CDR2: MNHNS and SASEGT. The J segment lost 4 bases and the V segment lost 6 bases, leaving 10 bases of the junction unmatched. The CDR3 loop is CASSLRGTGSNQPQHF. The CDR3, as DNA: TGTGCCAGCAGCCTGAGGGGGACAGGGTCAAATCAGCCCCAGCATTTT.

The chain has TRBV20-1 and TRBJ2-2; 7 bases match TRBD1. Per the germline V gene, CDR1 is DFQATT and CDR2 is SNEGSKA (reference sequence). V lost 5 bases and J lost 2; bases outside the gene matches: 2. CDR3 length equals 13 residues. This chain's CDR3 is CSAWDSNTGELFF. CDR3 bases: TGCAGTGCTTGGGACAGTAACACCGGGGAGCTGTTTTTT.

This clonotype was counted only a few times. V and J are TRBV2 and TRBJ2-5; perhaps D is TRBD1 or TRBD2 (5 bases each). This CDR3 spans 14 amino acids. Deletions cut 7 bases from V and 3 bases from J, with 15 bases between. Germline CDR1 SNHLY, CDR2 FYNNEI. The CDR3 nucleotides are TGTGCCAGCAAGTGGACAAACGGGGAAGAGACCCAGTACTTC. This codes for CASKWTNGEETQYF. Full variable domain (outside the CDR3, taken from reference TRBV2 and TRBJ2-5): EPEVTQTPSHQVTQMGQEVILRCVPISNHLYFYWYRQILGQKVEFLVSFYNNEISEKSEIFDDQFSVERPDGSNFTLKIRSTKLEDSAMYFCASKWTNGEETQYFGPGTRLLVL.

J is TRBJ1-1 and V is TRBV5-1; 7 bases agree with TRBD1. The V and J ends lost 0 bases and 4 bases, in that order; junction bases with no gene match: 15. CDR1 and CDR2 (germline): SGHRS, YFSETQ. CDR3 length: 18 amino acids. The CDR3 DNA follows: TGCGCCAGCAGCTTGGAGGAGACAGGGTCCCCTTGGAGCACTGAAGCTTTCTTT. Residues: CASSLEETGSPWSTEAFF.

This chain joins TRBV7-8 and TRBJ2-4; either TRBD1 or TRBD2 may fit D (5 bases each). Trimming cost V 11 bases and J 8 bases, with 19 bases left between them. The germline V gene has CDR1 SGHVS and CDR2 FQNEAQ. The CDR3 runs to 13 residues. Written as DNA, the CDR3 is TGTGCCTCTGCCGGGACCTCTCGGGACATTCAGTACTTC. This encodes CASAGTSRDIQYF. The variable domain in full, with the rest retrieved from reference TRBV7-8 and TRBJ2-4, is GAGVSQSPRYKVAKRGQDVALRCDPISGHVSLFWYQQALGQGPEFLTYFQNEAQLDKSGLPSDRFFAERPEGSVSTLKIQRTQQEDSAVYLCASAGTSRDIQYFGAGTRLSVL.

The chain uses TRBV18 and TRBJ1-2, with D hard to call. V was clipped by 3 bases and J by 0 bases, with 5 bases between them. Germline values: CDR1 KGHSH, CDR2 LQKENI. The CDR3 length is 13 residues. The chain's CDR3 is CASSPSANYGYTF. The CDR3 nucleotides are TGTGCCAGCTCACCTTCCGCTAACTATGGCTACACCTTC.

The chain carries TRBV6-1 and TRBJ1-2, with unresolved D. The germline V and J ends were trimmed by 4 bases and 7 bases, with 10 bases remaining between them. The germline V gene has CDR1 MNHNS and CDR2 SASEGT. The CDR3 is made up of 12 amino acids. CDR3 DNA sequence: TGTGCCAGCAGTGGCCTCAAGAGTGGCTACACCTTC. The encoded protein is CASSGLKSGYTF.

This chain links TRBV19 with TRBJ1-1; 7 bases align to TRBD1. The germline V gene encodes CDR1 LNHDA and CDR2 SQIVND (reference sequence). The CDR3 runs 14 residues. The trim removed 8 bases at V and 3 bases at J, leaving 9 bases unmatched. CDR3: CASSHRGRDTEAFF. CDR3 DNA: TGTGCCAGTTCCCACAGGGGTAGAGACACTGAAGCTTTCTTT.

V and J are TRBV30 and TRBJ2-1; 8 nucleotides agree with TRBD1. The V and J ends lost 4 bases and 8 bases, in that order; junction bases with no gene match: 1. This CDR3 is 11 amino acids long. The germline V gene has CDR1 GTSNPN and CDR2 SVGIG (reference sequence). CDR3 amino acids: CAWTGGYEQFF. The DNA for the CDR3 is TGTGCCTGGACAGGGGGCTATGAGCAGTTCTTC.